A selection of T cell receptor beta chains follows, all from one sample in a study of Graves' ophthalmopathy and Graves' hyperthyroidism. TCRdb analysed the multiplex PCR reads with MiXCR anew, one entry per CDR3 protein. The sample includes about 740,000 distinct CDR3 sequences, 35% to 50% seen only once; the top ten take approximately 46%. The material sequenced was peripheral blood. Every receptor here comes from an adult man with Graves' ophthalmopathy. CDR3s include the opening cysteine and the closing phenylalanine or tryptophan. The order of the fields is clone size, V gene, J gene, D gene, CDR3 DNA, CDR3 protein. The D gene is left open where the match is weak. Size is omitted from some rows. Given values are once, few, many or a class for expanded clones.

NA	TRBV4-1	TRBJ2-7	TRBD2	TGCGCCAGCAGCCAAGCCCAGACTAGCGGGGACTCCTACGAGCAGTACTTC	CASSQAQTSGDSYEQYF
many	TRBV7-2	TRBJ1-5	TRBD1	TGTGCCAGCAGTCCAACGACAGGGCAGCCCCAGCATTTT	CASSPTTGQPQHF
many	TRBV20-1	TRBJ1-1	NA	TGCAGTGCTAGAAGGCTTGGGGTTAACACTGAAGCTTTCTTT	CSARRLGVNTEAFF
NA	TRBV7-9	TRBJ2-7	TRBD2	TGTGCCAGCAGCATACACCCAGACGGGGAGGGCGAGCAGTACTTC	CASSIHPDGEGEQYF
few	TRBV9	TRBJ2-5	NA	TGTGGCAGCAGCGTAGGCTGGGGGGTAGGGGAGACCCAGTACTTC	CGSSVGWGVGETQYF
many	TRBV7-2	TRBJ1-5	NA	TGTGCCAGCGGATTAAACGGGATGCGGCCCCAGCATTTT	CASGLNGMRPQHF
NA	TRBV2	TRBJ1-1	TRBD1	TGTGCCAGCAGTCTACAAACAGGGGGCGGCACTGAAGCTTTCTTT	CASSLQTGGGTEAFF
NA	TRBV2	TRBJ2-5	TRBD1	TGTGCCAGCAGGGCAGGGGGCGTCCCGACCCAGTACTTC	CASRAGGVPTQYF
many	TRBV7-9	TRBJ1-1	TRBD1	TGTGCCAGCAGCGAGGGACAGATGAACACTGAAGCTTTCTTT	CASSEGQMNTEAFF
NA	TRBV7-8	TRBJ2-5	NA	TGTGCCAGCAGCCTTACGAGACAGGCACGGACCCAGTACTTC	CASSLTRQARTQYF
many	TRBV7-9	TRBJ1-6	NA	TGTGCCAGCAGCCTTCGGGAGCTGCATTCACCCCTCCACTTT	CASSLRELHSPLHF
NA	TRBV11-2	TRBJ1-2	NA	TGCGCCAGCAGCCAAGCCGAGGGCAACTATGGCTACACCTTC	CASSQAEGNYGYTF
NA	TRBV29-1	TRBJ2-7	NA	TGCAGCTTGAACCGGAGGGGCGAGCAGTACTTC	CSLNRRGEQYF
NA	TRBV7-9	TRBJ1-5	NA	TGTGCCAGCAGCTTTCGGGGTAGTGGCAATCAGCCCCAGCATTTT	CASSFRGSGNQPQHF
NA	TRBV6-5	TRBJ2-7	NA	TGTGCCAGCAGTTACGCATATGGGGGGGCTAACTACGAGCAGTACTTC	CASSYAYGGANYEQYF
NA	TRBV5-4	TRBJ1-5	NA	TGTGCCAGCAGCTTGGACGGAAAAAGGGATCAGCCCCAGCATTTT	CASSLDGKRDQPQHF
once	TRBV25-1	TRBJ1-3	TRBD1	TGTGCCAGCAGTACCCCCGACAGGGTGATTTTGGACACCATATATTTT	CASSTPDRVILDTIYF
NA	TRBV29-1	TRBJ1-1	NA	TGCAGCTTGCCCCAGGGGACTGAAGCTTTCTTT	CSLPQGTEAFF
few	TRBV10-3	TRBJ1-6	NA	TGTGCCAGCGGCGGCAGGGTGAATTCACCCCTCCACTTT	CASGGRVNSPLHF
NA	TRBV13	TRBJ1-1	TRBD1	TGTGCCAGCTTAGGAAGGGGCAGGGGGAGAAATCTGGACACTGAAGCTTTCTTT	CASLGRGRGRNLDTEAFF
NA	TRBV10-3	TRBJ1-5	TRBD1	TGTGCCAGCAGTTACCTGGTACAGGGGTTTAATCAGCCCCAGCATTTT	CASSYLVQGFNQPQHF
few	TRBV5-6	TRBJ2-2	NA	TGTGCCAGCAACGAGGATAACAGGGAAAACACCGGGGAGCTGTTTTTT	CASNEDNRENTGELFF
NA	TRBV6-2/TRBV6-3	TRBJ1-1	TRBD1	TGTGCCATCAGTTACTTAAGCCGGGACAGCCCAGCTTTCTTT	CAISYLSRDSPAFF
NA	TRBV20-1	TRBJ2-7	NA	TGCAGTGCTAGAGATCCCGGGAAACCCAGCGAGCAGTACTTC	CSARDPGKPSEQYF
NA	TRBV25-1	TRBJ2-5	NA	TGTGCCAGCAGAATGGAGACCCAGTACTTC	CASRMETQYF
NA	TRBV24-1	TRBJ1-4	NA	TGTGCCAGCAGTTTATACGGCATAATGGATGAAAAACTGTTTTTT	CASSLYGIMDEKLFF
few	TRBV11-2	TRBJ2-5	NA	TGTGCCAGCACCGGACAGACACCCTTCCAAGAGACCCAGTACTTC	CASTGQTPFQETQYF
few	TRBV7-9	TRBJ1-2	NA	TGTGCCAGCAGCCAAGAAGCAGGGTATGCTGGCTACACCTTC	CASSQEAGYAGYTF
few	TRBV9	TRBJ2-5	NA	TGTGCCAGCAGCGACTCCCTTCAAGAGACCCAGTACTTC	CASSDSLQETQYF
NA	TRBV20-1	TRBJ2-7	TRBD2	TGCAGTGCTAGGTCCTCCGGGGGGGCAGTCTCTTACGAGCAGTACTTC	CSARSSGGAVSYEQYF
NA	TRBV5-1	TRBJ1-5	NA	TGCGCCAGCAGCCCCACTTGGGATCAGCCCCAGCATTTT	CASSPTWDQPQHF
NA	TRBV19	TRBJ2-7	TRBD2	TGTGCCAGTAGTAACAGCGGGACCTACGAGCAGTACTTC	CASSNSGTYEQYF
NA	TRBV6-5	TRBJ2-1	NA	TGTGCCAGCAGTTATTTGGGCAGGGAGTTCGATGAGCAGTTCTTC	CASSYLGREFDEQFF
NA	TRBV11-1	TRBJ1-1	TRBD1	TGTGCCAGCAGCGCAGGAGGGGGCAGGAAAACTGAAGCTTTCTTT	CASSAGGGRKTEAFF
few	TRBV7-2	TRBJ1-2	TRBD1	TGTGCCAGCACTTTTACGGGACAGTCATTGGCCTACACCTTC	CASTFTGQSLAYTF
few	TRBV25-1	TRBJ1-1	NA	TGTGCCAGCAGTTTATCAAGCGGTATGAACACTGAAGCTTTCTTT	CASSLSSGMNTEAFF
few	TRBV6-5	TRBJ2-5	NA	TGTGCCAGCAGAGGGGGGAGGATAAGTAAGACCCAGTACTTC	CASRGGRISKTQYF
once	TRBV7-9	TRBJ1-2	NA	TGTGCCAGCAGCTTAGACGGTGCAGGCCATGGCTACACCTTC	CASSLDGAGHGYTF
many	TRBV7-9	TRBJ2-7	TRBD1	TGTGCCAGCAGCGGGACAGGGCACGGCGAGCAGTACTTC	CASSGTGHGEQYF
NA	TRBV7-9	TRBJ2-2	TRBD2	TGTGCCAGCAGCTTGGCTAAACTAGCGGGGAGCACCGGGGAGCTGTTTTTT	CASSLAKLAGSTGELFF
many	TRBV2	TRBJ1-2	TRBD1	TGTGCCAGCAGTGATCGATCGACAGGGGACGGAAGGGGCTACACCTTC	CASSDRSTGDGRGYTF
NA	TRBV19	TRBJ2-5	TRBD1	TGTGCCTGGAGTGTAGGGGGCCTAGAGACCCAGTACTTC	CAWSVGGLETQYF
many	TRBV6-6	TRBJ1-6	NA	TGTGCCAGCACCGGGGGGAACTCACCCCTCCACTTT	CASTGGNSPLHF
NA	TRBV10-3	TRBJ1-1	NA	TGTGCCATCAGCCGGACCGTAACGCCCACTGAAGCTTTCTTT	CAISRTVTPTEAFF
NA	TRBV7-9	TRBJ1-3	NA	TGTGCCACCATGACTTTATCTGGAGACACCATATATTTT	CATMTLSGDTIYF
many	TRBV29-1	TRBJ1-1	NA	TGCAGCGTTCCACATTACAGGGATATGAACACTGAAGCTTTCTTT	CSVPHYRDMNTEAFF
NA	TRBV7-9	TRBJ1-4	TRBD1	TGTGCCAGCAGCCATCAGGACAGGGTTCGTGAAAAACTGTTTTTT	CASSHQDRVREKLFF
few	TRBV16	TRBJ1-5	NA	TGTGCCAGCAGCCAATATAAAGATCAGCCCCAGCATTTT	CASSQYKDQPQHF
many	TRBV9	TRBJ1-6	NA	TGTGCCAGCAGCGCGACGGATAATTCACCCCTCCACTTT	CASSATDNSPLHF
many	TRBV7-9	TRBJ1-2	NA	TGTGCCAGCAGCCTAACGACAACAGGCTATGGCTACACCTTC	CASSLTTTGYGYTF
few	TRBV20-1	TRBJ2-5	NA	TGCAGTGCTAGGGGGCCCATGGGGGAGACCCAGTACTTC	CSARGPMGETQYF
few	TRBV5-6	TRBJ2-7	TRBD1	TGTGCCAGCAGCTACCAGGGGGTCCACGAGCAGTACTTC	CASSYQGVHEQYF
few	TRBV7-9	TRBJ2-2	NA	TGTGCCAGCAGCTCGACCCAGGGCTCGGGCACCGGGGAGCTGTTTTTT	CASSSTQGSGTGELFF